The 20 T cell receptor beta chains below all came from one sample that was sequenced in a study of a mutant IDH1 vaccine in newly diagnosed glioma. Libraries were prepared by immunoSEQ multiplex PCR; TCRdb keeps only in-frame clonotypes and omits some of them. The sample has over 50,000 clones, approximately 80% seen once. Time point described: week 5, during vaccination. Topical imiquimod was applied with each vaccine dose, which held 300 ug of mutant IDH1 20-mer peptide. For these TCRs, the target antigens are not known. The material sequenced was PBMCs, taken from a glioma patient whose treatment included an IDH1 peptide vaccine. These receptors all come from a man younger than 45 with glioma.

This sequence joins TRBV5-1 and TRBJ1-1, with 7 bases that match TRBD1. There are 17 residues in the CDR3. Germline V CDR1 and CDR2: SGHRS, YFSETQ. The trim removed 0 bases at V and 4 bases at J, leaving 12 bases unmatched. The CDR3 DNA reads as TGCGCCAGCAGCTTGGGTGTAGGGGGCCTGGGGTTCACTGAAGCTTTCTTT. Its protein is CASSLGVGGLGFTEAFF. The entire variable domain, with the rest obtained from reference TRBV5-1 and TRBJ1-1, is as follows: KAGVTQTPRYLIKTRGQQVTLSCSPISGHRSVSWYQQTPGQGLQFLFEYFSETQRNKGNFPGRFSGRQFSNSRSEMNVSTLELGDSALYLCASSLGVGGLGFTEAFFGQGTRLTVV.

The count of this clone is one. This chain links TRBV6-5 with TRBJ1-1; no firm D call. The CDR3 spans 13 residues. V was clipped by 7 bases and J by 1 base, with 10 bases between them. Per the germline V gene, CDR1 is MNHEY and CDR2 is SVGAGI. This chain's CDR3 is CASTGPANTEAFF. The CDR3 nucleotides are TGTGCCAGCACGGGCCCGGCGAACACTGAAGCTTTCTTT.

The chain links TRBV5-1 to TRBJ2-5, with TRBD2 matching over 8 bases. Unmatched junction bases numbered 3, after V lost 4 bases and J lost 4 bases. CDR1 SGHRS and CDR2 YFSETQ come from the germline V gene. The CDR3 loop spans 13 amino acids. This CDR3 reads CASSRGGPETQYF. The CDR3 coding sequence is TGCGCCAGCAGCCGGGGGGGACCAGAGACCCAGTACTTC. The full variable domain, completed using reference TRBV5-1 and TRBJ2-5, is KAGVTQTPRYLIKTRGQQVTLSCSPISGHRSVSWYQQTPGQGLQFLFEYFSETQRNKGNFPGRFSGRQFSNSRSEMNVSTLELGDSALYLCASSRGGPETQYFGPGTRLLVL.

J is TRBJ2-1 and V is TRBV2, with TRBD2 identical over 7 bases. The CDR3 has 17 amino acids. The V gene end was trimmed by 8 bases and the J gene end by 3 bases; junction bases not matched to a gene: 16. CDR1 SNHLY and CDR2 FYNNEI come from the germline V gene. CDR3 amino acids: CASSSTRDYNYYNEQFF. DNA for the CDR3: TGTGCCAGCTCATCGACGAGGGACTACAACTACTACAATGAGCAGTTCTTC.

This chain links TRBV28 with TRBJ1-3; D not resolved. The CDR3 contains 14 residues. Per the germline V gene, CDR1 is MDHEN and CDR2 is SYDVKM. V was pared by 4 bases and J by 4 bases, with 11 bases between. The CDR3 region has the DNA TGTGCCAGCAGTTCCCTAGGTAGCGGAAACACCATATATTTT. It is translated as CASSSLGSGNTIYF.

The rearrangement uses TRBV12-5 and TRBJ2-5; D gene ambiguous. V gave up 0 bases and J gave up 5 bases, with 13 bases separating them. The CDR3 consists of 15 residues. The germline gives CDR1 LGHNT, CDR2 FRNRAP. As DNA, the CDR3 is TGTGCTAGTGGTTTGGTACGTAGGGAACGGGAGACCCAGTACTTC. Its translation: CASGLVRRERETQYF.

V and J are TRBV9 and TRBJ1-5; possibly TRBD1 for D (6 bases). Trimming removed 3 bases at V and 6 bases at J, with 13 bases between. The CDR3 runs to 14 residues. CDR1 is SGDLS and CDR2 is YYNGEE in the germline V gene. The CDR3 sequence is CASSAGTPSQPQHF. The CDR3 DNA sequence: TGTGCCAGCAGCGCTGGGACACCCAGTCAGCCCCAGCATTTT.

The gene calls are TRBV9 and TRBJ1-1; D remains unclear. Germline V gene lookup returns CDR1 SGDLS and CDR2 YYNGEE. Trimming took off 0 bases at V and 0 bases at J, with 9 bases between the two ends. This CDR3 has 15 residues. CDR3 DNA: TGTGCCAGCAGCGTAGCACACAACCTGAACACTGAAGCTTTCTTT. It specifies CASSVAHNLNTEAFF.

The CDR3: CAAEGGSSYNEQFF. The CDR3 DNA follows: TGCGCCGCAGAGGGCGGGAGCTCCTACAATGAGCAGTTCTTC. The genes are TRBV10-2 and TRBJ2-1; the match to TRBD2 covers 7 bases. After removal of 11 bases from V and 0 bases from J, the junction contained 7 bases not matched to a gene. The CDR3 is made up of 14 amino acids. CDR1 is WSHSY, CDR2 SAAADI, per germline.

This clone was recorded a few times. The same CDR3 also results from other DNA sequences found in this sample. The chain employs TRBV7-9 and TRBJ2-2, with D hard to call. The V gene lost 3 bases and the J gene lost 4 bases, with 12 bases spanning the gap. Per the germline V gene, CDR1 is SEHNR and CDR2 is FQNEAQ (reference sequence). The CDR3 extends over 15 amino acids. CDR3 amino acids: CASSFPGRRTGELFF. The CDR3 bases are TGTGCCAGCAGCTTTCCTGGACGGCGCACCGGGGAGCTGTTTTTT.

This clone occurred a few times. The V call is TRBV19, the J call TRBJ1-5; D is unresolved. V dropped 5 bases and J dropped 6 bases, with 8 bases sitting between them. The germline V gene has CDR1 LNHDA and CDR2 SQIVND (reference sequence). The CDR3 runs to 12 residues. The CDR3 DNA reads TGTGCCAGTAGTCGATGGGGTCAGCCCCAGCATTTT. Amino acids: CASSRWGQPQHF.

The J gene is TRBJ2-5, the V gene TRBV5-4, with 10 bases that match TRBD2. Trimming removed 1 base from V and 3 bases from J; junction bases left unmatched: 3. CDR3 length equals 15 residues. Germline V CDR1 and CDR2: SGHNT, YYREEE (reference sequence). DNA of the CDR3: TGTGCCAGCAGCTTGAGCGGGGGGGCCGAAGAGACCCAGTACTTC. This sequence encodes CASSLSGGAEETQYF.

The rearrangement links TRBV10-2 to TRBJ2-5, with D perhaps TRBD1 or TRBD2 (5 bases each). Trimming took off 6 bases at V and 7 bases at J, with 24 bases between the two ends. There are 16 residues in the CDR3. Germline V CDR1 and CDR2: WSHSY, SAAADI. The CDR3 DNA is TGCGCCAGCAGGGCCCAGGGAGCCCTAACGTTAGGGACCCAGTACTTC. It translates to CASRAQGALTLGTQYF.

The chain uses TRBV5-5 and TRBJ1-3; 9 bases fit TRBD1. Unmatched junction bases numbered 2, after V lost 0 bases and J lost 4 bases. The CDR3 consists of 15 residues. Germline V gene data show CDR1 as SGHKS and CDR2 as YYEKEE (reference sequence). The CDR3 loop is CASSLVTGGGNTIYF. The DNA of the CDR3 is TGTGCCAGCAGCTTGGTGACAGGGGGAGGAAACACCATATATTTT. The whole variable domain, remainder taken from reference TRBV5-5 and TRBJ1-3, is DAGVTQSPTHLIKTRGQQVTLRCSPISGHKSVSWYQQVLGQGPQFIFQYYEKEERGRGNFPDRFSARQFPNYSSELNVNALLLGDSALYLCASSLVTGGGNTIYFGEGSWLTVV.

The chain recombines TRBV6-6 with TRBJ1-5; TRBD1 matches 7 bases. This CDR3 is built from 13 residues. Trimming removed 6 bases from V and 11 bases from J; junction bases left unmatched: 10. The germline V gene has CDR1 MNHNY and CDR2 SVGAGI (reference sequence). The CDR3 DNA sequence: TGTGCCAGCAGCTATGACAGGGTTAAGTCCCAGCATTTT. As protein: CASSYDRVKSQHF.

This clone showed up just once. The rearrangement links TRBV6-5 to TRBJ2-2; D is unresolved. Germline V CDR1 and CDR2: MNHEY, SVGAGI. Deletions cut 5 bases from V and 4 bases from J, with 11 bases between. CDR3 length: 14 amino acids. The chain's CDR3 is CASSHPLGTGELFF. Written as DNA, the CDR3 is TGTGCCAGCAGTCACCCCCTGGGCACCGGGGAGCTGTTTTTT.

This clone was picked up a small number of times. V gene TRBV7-8 combines with J gene TRBJ2-4, with 16 bases identical to TRBD2. CDR1 and CDR2 from the germline V gene are SGHVS and FQNEAQ. The ends lost 3 bases at V and 0 bases at J; junction bases unmatched: 5. The CDR3 is made up of 19 amino acids. The CDR3 sequence is CASSLEGLAGGLAKNIQYF. The DNA for the CDR3 is TGTGCCAGCAGCTTGGAGGGACTAGCGGGGGGGCTAGCCAAAAACATTCAGTACTTC.

Remarks on this clone: Sequence at one end of the junction differs from germline and may be a read error. The chain links TRBV10-2 to TRBJ1-1, with a weak D call TRBD1 (5 bases). Germline loops: CDR1 WSHSY, CDR2 SAAADI. The CDR3 length is 11 residues. DNA for the CDR3: TGCGCCAGCAGTGACAGTTATGACAGAAAATTT. It yields the protein CASSDSYDRKF.

The chain combines TRBV19 with TRBJ2-7; no clear D. Germline loops: CDR1 LNHDA, CDR2 SQIVND (reference sequence). CDR3 length: 11 amino acids. V lost 3 bases, J lost 4 bases, and 4 bases lay in between. The CDR3 DNA reads as TGTGCCAGTAGTATTGGTTACGAGCAGTACTTC. Translated: CASSIGYEQYF.

The V and J genes are TRBV5-4 and TRBJ2-7; D unclear. V lost 2 bases and J lost 5, with 11 bases in between. The CDR3 has 13 amino acids. The V gene's germline CDR1 is SGHNT and CDR2 YYREEE (reference sequence). CDR3 loop: CASSFSSGNEQYF. CDR3 coding DNA: TGTGCCAGCAGCTTTAGTTCGGGCAACGAGCAGTACTTC.